This T cell receptor (beta chain) was observed in a study of CD8 T cells in Susac syndrome (dated by TCRdb to between 2018 and 2021). Some background on the complete study: Among the Susac syndrome patients who were sequenced, clinically active disease was present in six and clinical remission was observed in roughly 8. Clonality of the CD8+ T cell repertoire was compared between roughly 13 healthy donors, approximately 14 Susac syndrome patients and 15 or so multiple sclerosis patients. Repertoire sequencing was used to test whether CD8+ T cell activation and differentiation in Susac syndrome was antigen driven. At the time of blood withdrawal, Susac syndrome patients were either therapy-naive, taking corticosteroids (with some also receiving IVIg), or on IVIg alone. Beyond this particular receptor, the publication reports: The number of individuals in the TCR sequencing and HLA analysis was acknowledged as relatively small. CD8+ repertoires in Susac syndrome showed clonal expansion, which was highest in CD8+ TEMRA cells and was greater in clinically active patients than in remitting patients. Looking at Susac-specific public clones, the researchers identified under 20 in the total CD8+ repertoire and several in the CD8+ TEMRA repertoire.

A word on this clonotype: Which antigen it targets is not known. Base qualities are not provided; no much larger clone lies one nucleotide away.

RNA was extracted using the RNeasy kit, and roughly 0.5 to 1 ug of the RNA was reverse transcribed with random hexamers. The immunoSEQ multiplex PCR assay, which covers 54 Vbeta and 13 Jbeta segments, was used to amplify TCR beta CDR3 regions. PCR amplification bias was corrected by using a synthetic template baseline for primer optimization and computational correction. In the original analysis: Reads were annotated to V, D and J genes according to IMGT and were analyzed with immunoSEQ Analyzer, with only productive sequences retained. Clonality was computed as one minus Shannon entropy normalized by log2 of the number of productive unique sequences. For each patient and control, public and private clones were evaluated within the 100 most prevalent clones. A clone was defined as Susac-specific if it was absent from the healthy and MS cohorts, from roughly 980 published viral clones and from other ImmuneACCESS disease sequences. TCRdb reran the public reads through fastp at Q25 and MiXCR, keeping productive beta chains. Under each unique CDR3 protein, matching rows form one entry showing the most common genes and DNA. TCRdb, not the original authors, processed these V and J calls. The sample table holds 80,000 to 90,000 distinct CDR3 sequences, of which just under 95% were seen once. Under 0.5% of the sample lies in the top ten.

Trimming removed 0 bases from V and 0 bases from J, leaving 9 bases between the germline ends. The germline V gene provides CDR1 KGHSH and CDR2 LQKENI. The CDR3 measures 16 amino acids from cysteine to phenylalanine. The retained sequence is limited to the CDR3, 48 bases, with the frame set at the first base. High-throughput TCR beta sequencing profiled peripheral blood CD8+ and CD4+ T cells from healthy donors, Susac syndrome patients and multiple sclerosis patients. The Susac syndrome patients fulfilled recently defined diagnostic criteria for either definite or probable disease. Bulk CD8+ and CD4+ T cells were purified by magnetic negative isolation, whereas CD8+ TEMRA cells were enriched by FACS. Blood was collected in EDTA tubes and processed within 24 hours, with PBMCs isolated through density gradient centrifugation. PBMCs intended for TCR sequencing were frozen in liquid nitrogen and were later thawed in a 37 degrees C water bath. The sorted or isolated CD4+, CD8+ and CD8+ TEMRA cells had a purity of 90% or higher.

The receptor comes from a human donor with Susac syndrome. What was sequenced was CD8+ T cells from PBMCs. Here the chain combines TRBV18 and TRBJ2-1, with TRBD2 tentatively as D gene (5 bases match). The nucleotide sequence reads as follows: TGTGCCAGCTCACCACCGCTAGCAACCTCCTACAATGAGCAGTTCTTC. Translated, this is CASSPPLATSYNEQFF.